This T cell receptor beta chain is from a study of T cell responses to AZD1222 COVID-19 vaccine. Study results and limitations: The study identified only five to seven AZD1222 recipients as seropositive at baseline. Repertoires were obtained only post-peak T cell response. White British ancestry dominated among donors, who included more females, and clonal diversity was possibly underestimated. Vaccination with two AZD1222 doses was followed by a rise in Spike-specific TCR breadth and depth.

Generated by immunoSEQ multiplex PCR, the TCRdb table keeps only in-frame clones and is missing some. This table has approximately 50,000 clones, approximately 86% appearing once. Of note for this clone: What it binds is unknown.

This CDR3 is built from 12 residues. The germline V gene has CDR1 SNHLY and CDR2 FYNNEI. V dropped 7 bases and J dropped 8 bases, with 12 bases sitting between them. The chain recombines TRBV2 with TRBJ2-1; D not certain. This TCR was recovered from an adult who received the AZD1222 COVID-19 vaccine. Specimen: peripheral blood, collected 28 days after the second AZD1222 dose. The CDR3 here is CASILIGDEQFF. CDR3 bases: TGTGCCAGCATACTCATCGGCGATGAGCAGTTCTTC.